What follows are 12 T cell receptor beta chains derived from one specimen sequenced in a study of cytomegalovirus exposure and HLA in healthy donors. PCR involved 60 Vbeta and 13 Jbeta primers. The repertoire was sequenced with immunoSEQ multiplex PCR; TCRdb's copy has only in-frame clones and lacks some. The table records some 48,000 clones, around 81% of them present only once. The sequenced sample was PBMCs. These receptor sequences come from a man in his thirties or forties in good health and CMV-seropositive.

In its sample, this clone ranks as medium-sized. The V gene is TRBV7-9, the J gene TRBJ1-1; D is unclear. The germline V and J ends were trimmed by 3 bases and 4 bases, with 6 bases remaining between them. The CDR3 is 12 residues long. Germline V CDR1 and CDR2: SEHNR, FQNEAQ (reference sequence). The DNA for the CDR3 is TGTGCCAGCAGCTTTCTCGTCACTGAAGCTTTCTTT. Residues: CASSFLVTEAFF.

The chain uses TRBV27 and TRBJ1-1, with 7 bases aligning to TRBD1. With V trimmed by 5 bases and J by 10 bases, 10 bases remained unmatched. CDR3 length: 13 amino acids. Germline CDR1 reads MNHEY; CDR2 reads SMNVEV (reference sequence). The CDR3 here is CASSPGRGRSAFF. CDR3 DNA: TGTGCCAGCAGTCCCGGCAGGGGGAGGTCAGCTTTCTTT.

The chain has TRBV9 and TRBJ1-3, with TRBD1 identical over 8 bases. The germline gives CDR1 SGDLS, CDR2 YYNGEE. This CDR3 is built from 14 residues. The V segment lost 3 bases and the J segment 6 bases; nucleotides outside the gene matches: 5. The CDR3 loop reads CASSAETGANTIYF. The CDR3 region has the DNA TGTGCCAGCAGCGCCGAGACAGGGGCAAACACCATATATTTT.

The chain carries TRBV6-4 and TRBJ2-3; 10 bases align to TRBD2. In germline, CDR1 is MRHNA, CDR2 SNTAGT. V was pared by 3 bases and J by 2 bases, with 2 bases of the junction left unmatched. The CDR3 length is 15 residues. CDR3: CASSELAGDTDTQYF. The CDR3 nucleotides read TGTGCCAGCAGTGAGCTAGCGGGGGACACAGATACGCAGTATTTT.

This clone has more than one count but fewer than ten. This sequence joins TRBV10-1 and TRBJ2-1; TRBD1 matches 10 bases. This CDR3 has 19 residues. CDR1 and CDR2 from the germline V gene are WNHNN and SYGVQD (reference sequence). V shed 9 bases, J shed 2 bases, and the junction held 19 bases outside the gene matches. The CDR3 here is CARIFPGQGTPSAYNEQFF. CDR3 bases: TGCGCCAGGATTTTCCCGGGACAGGGGACCCCAAGCGCCTACAATGAGCAGTTCTTC.

V is TRBV6-5 and J is TRBJ2-1; D may be TRBD1 (5 bases). V dropped 7 bases and J dropped 6 bases, with 13 bases sitting between them. Germline loops: CDR1 MNHEY, CDR2 SVGAGI. This CDR3 is built from 13 residues. In DNA form, the CDR3 reads TGTGCCAGCACACCGACAGTGGGCAATGAGCAGTTCTTC. Amino acids: CASTPTVGNEQFF.

V and J are TRBV21-1 and TRBJ1-3; the D segment call TRBD1 is taken from the table without a DNA check. TRBV21-1 is a known pseudogene. The CDR3 covers 14 residues. CDR3 sequence reads: CARDRGLFGNTIYF. CDR3 in DNA: TGTGCCAGAGACAGGGGGCTATTTGGAAACACCATATATTTT.

The chain is built from TRBV6-6 and TRBJ2-7; TRBD1 is a possible D gene (5 bases). CDR3 length: 16 amino acids. CDR1 is MNHNY, CDR2 SVGAGI, per germline (reference sequence). V was cut by 5 bases and J by 5 bases, with 22 bases left in between. Written as DNA, the CDR3 is TGTGCCAGCAGTCCTCAAAAAAAACAAACAGGTGACGAGCAGTACTTC. Translation: CASSPQKKQTGDEQYF.

This chain uses TRBV7-9 with TRBJ2-5; 12 nucleotides agree with TRBD2. V shed 5 bases and J 4 bases; nucleotides not matched to a gene: 5. This CDR3 contains 15 residues. Germline CDR1 SEHNR, CDR2 FQNEAQ (reference sequence). CDR3 sequence: CASSALLAGGETQYF. The DNA of the CDR3 is TGTGCCAGCAGCGCGCTACTAGCGGGGGGAGAGACCCAGTACTTC.

The sample holds a few counts of this clone. The V gene is TRBV19, the J gene TRBJ2-7; 8 bases are shared with TRBD1. J gave up 6 bases and V 10 bases, and 11 bases lay outside the gene matches. Germline lookup yields CDR1 LNHDA and CDR2 SQIVND (reference sequence). This CDR3 spans 13 amino acids. This chain's CDR3 is CATAGQGTPEQYF. The CDR3, as DNA: TGTGCCACCGCCGGACAGGGTACGCCCGAGCAGTACTTC. Combining the CDR3 with reference TRBV19 and TRBJ2-7 gives the whole variable domain DGGITQSPKYLFRKEGQNVTLSCEQNLNHDAMYWYRQDPGQGLRLIYYSQIVNDFQKGDIAEGYSVSREKKESFPLTVTSAQKNPTAFYLCATAGQGTPEQYFGPGTRLTVT.

This chain joins TRBV28 and TRBJ1-2; TRBD1 matches 8 bases. V lost 5 bases, J lost 2 bases, and 4 bases stayed unmatched. Germline V gene lookup returns CDR1 MDHEN and CDR2 SYDVKM. The CDR3 is 14 residues long. This CDR3 reads CASSEQGGNYGYTF. The CDR3 DNA reads as TGTGCCAGCAGTGAACAGGGGGGAAACTATGGCTACACCTTC.

The genes are TRBV6-1 and TRBJ1-2; D not certain. From germline, CDR1 is MNHNS and CDR2 SASEGT. Trimming removed 3 bases at V and 8 bases at J, with 13 bases between. This CDR3 comprises 13 residues. The CDR3 DNA follows: TGTGCCAGCAGTGATGAGGAGGTTGGGGGCTACACCTTC. Its protein product is CASSDEEVGGYTF.